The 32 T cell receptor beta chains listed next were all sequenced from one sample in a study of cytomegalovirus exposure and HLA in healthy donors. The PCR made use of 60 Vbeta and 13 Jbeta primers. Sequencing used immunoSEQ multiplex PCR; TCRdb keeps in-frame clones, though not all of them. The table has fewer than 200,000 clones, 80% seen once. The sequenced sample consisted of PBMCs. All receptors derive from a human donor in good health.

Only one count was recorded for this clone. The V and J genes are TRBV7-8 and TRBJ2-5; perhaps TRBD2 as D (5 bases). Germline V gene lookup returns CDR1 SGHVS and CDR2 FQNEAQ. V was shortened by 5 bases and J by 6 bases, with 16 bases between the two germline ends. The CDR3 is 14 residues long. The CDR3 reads CASSQPGLPKTQYF. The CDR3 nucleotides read TGTGCCAGCAGCCAACCCGGACTTCCTAAGACCCAGTACTTC. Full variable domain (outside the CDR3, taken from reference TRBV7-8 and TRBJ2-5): GAGVSQSPRYKVAKRGQDVALRCDPISGHVSLFWYQQALGQGPEFLTYFQNEAQLDKSGLPSDRFFAERPEGSVSTLKIQRTQQEDSAVYLCASSQPGLPKTQYFGPGTRLLVL.

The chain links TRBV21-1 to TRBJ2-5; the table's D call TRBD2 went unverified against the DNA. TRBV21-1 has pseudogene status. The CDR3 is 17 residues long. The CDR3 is CASSKRRRREGQETQYF. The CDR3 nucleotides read TGTGCCAGCAGCAAAAGAAGGAGGAGGGAGGGGCAAGAGACCCAGTACTTC.

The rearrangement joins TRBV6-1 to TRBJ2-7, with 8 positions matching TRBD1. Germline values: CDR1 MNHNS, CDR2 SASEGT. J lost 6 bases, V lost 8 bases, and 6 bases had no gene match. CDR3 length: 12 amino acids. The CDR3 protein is CASEDRVSEQYF. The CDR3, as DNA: TGTGCCAGCGAGGACAGGGTCAGCGAGCAGTACTTC.

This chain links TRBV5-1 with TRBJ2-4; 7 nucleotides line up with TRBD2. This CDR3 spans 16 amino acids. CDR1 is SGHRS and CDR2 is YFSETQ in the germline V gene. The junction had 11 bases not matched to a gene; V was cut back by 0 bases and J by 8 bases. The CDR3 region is CASSLAGGKLGDIQYF. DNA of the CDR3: TGCGCCAGCAGCTTGGCCGGGGGGAAGTTGGGGGACATTCAGTACTTC.

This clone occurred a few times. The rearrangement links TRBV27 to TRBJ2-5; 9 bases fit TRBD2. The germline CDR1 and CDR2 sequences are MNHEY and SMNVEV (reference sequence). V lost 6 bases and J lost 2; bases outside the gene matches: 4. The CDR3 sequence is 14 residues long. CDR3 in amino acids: CASSVAGDQETQYF. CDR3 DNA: TGTGCCAGCAGCGTAGCGGGGGATCAAGAGACCCAGTACTTC.

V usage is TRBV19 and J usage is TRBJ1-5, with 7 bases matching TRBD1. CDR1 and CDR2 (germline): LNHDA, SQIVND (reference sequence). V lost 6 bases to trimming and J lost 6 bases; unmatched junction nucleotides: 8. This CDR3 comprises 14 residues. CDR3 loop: CASRNRGGGQPQHF. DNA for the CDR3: TGTGCCAGTAGGAACAGGGGAGGAGGTCAGCCCCAGCATTTT.

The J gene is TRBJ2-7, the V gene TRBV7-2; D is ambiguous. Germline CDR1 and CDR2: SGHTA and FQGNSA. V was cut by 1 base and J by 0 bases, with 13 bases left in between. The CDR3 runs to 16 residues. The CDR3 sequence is CASSLVGGLSSYEQYF. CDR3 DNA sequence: TGTGCCAGCAGCTTAGTTGGCGGATTAAGCTCCTACGAGCAGTACTTC.

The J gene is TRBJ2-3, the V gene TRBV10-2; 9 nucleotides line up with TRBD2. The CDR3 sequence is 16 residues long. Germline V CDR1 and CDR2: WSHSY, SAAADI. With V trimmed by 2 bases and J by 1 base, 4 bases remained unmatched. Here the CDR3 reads CASSEGRGGGTDTQYF. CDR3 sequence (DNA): TGCGCCAGCAGTGAGGGGCGGGGGGGCGGCACAGATACGCAGTATTTT.

The CDR3 DNA reads as TGTGCCAGCAGCCGTGGGGGGTGGGGGGATAAACAAGAGACCCAGTACTTC. It codes for CASSRGGWGDKQETQYF. The rearrangement uses TRBV28 and TRBJ2-5, with D perhaps TRBD2 (6 bases). Germline CDR1 MDHEN, CDR2 SYDVKM. The CDR3 consists of 17 residues. Trimming took off 6 bases at V and 2 bases at J, with 22 bases between the two ends. Based on the CDR3 plus reference TRBV28 and TRBJ2-5, the full variable domain is DVKVTQSSRYLVKRTGEKVFLECVQDMDHENMFWYRQDPGLGLRLIYFSYDVKMKEKGDIPEGYSVSREKKERFSLILESASTNQTSMYLCASSRGGWGDKQETQYFGPGTRLLVL.

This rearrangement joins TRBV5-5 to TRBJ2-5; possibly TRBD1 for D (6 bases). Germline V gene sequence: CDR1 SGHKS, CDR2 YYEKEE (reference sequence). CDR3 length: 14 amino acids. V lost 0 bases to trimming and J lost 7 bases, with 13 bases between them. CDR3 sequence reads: CASSLGQGSGTQYF. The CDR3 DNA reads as TGTGCCAGCAGCTTGGGCCAGGGGAGTGGGACCCAGTACTTC.

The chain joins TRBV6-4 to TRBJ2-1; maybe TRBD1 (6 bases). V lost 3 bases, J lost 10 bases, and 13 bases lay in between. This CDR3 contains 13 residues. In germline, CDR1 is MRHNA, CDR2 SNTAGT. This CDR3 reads CASSEGAKGEQFF. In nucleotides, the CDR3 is TGTGCCAGCAGTGAGGGGGCCAAGGGCGAGCAGTTCTTC.

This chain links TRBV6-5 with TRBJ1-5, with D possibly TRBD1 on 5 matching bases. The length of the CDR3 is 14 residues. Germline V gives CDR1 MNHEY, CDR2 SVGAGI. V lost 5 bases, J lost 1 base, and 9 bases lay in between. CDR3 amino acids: CASSLGLSNQPQHF. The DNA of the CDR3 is TGTGCCAGCAGTCTGGGACTCAGCAATCAGCCCCAGCATTTT.

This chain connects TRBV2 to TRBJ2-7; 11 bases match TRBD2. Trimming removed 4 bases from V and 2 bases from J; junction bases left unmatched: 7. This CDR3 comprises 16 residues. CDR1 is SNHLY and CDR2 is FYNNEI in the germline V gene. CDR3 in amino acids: CASSGRTSGGAYEQYF. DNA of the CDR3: TGTGCCAGCAGTGGAAGAACTAGCGGGGGTGCCTACGAGCAGTACTTC.

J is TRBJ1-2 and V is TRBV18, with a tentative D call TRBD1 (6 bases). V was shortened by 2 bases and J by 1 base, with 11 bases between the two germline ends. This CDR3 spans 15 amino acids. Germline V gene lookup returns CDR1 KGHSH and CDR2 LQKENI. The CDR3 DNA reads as TGTGCCAGCTCACCATCCGGACAGTATAACTATGGCTACACCTTC. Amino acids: CASSPSGQYNYGYTF.

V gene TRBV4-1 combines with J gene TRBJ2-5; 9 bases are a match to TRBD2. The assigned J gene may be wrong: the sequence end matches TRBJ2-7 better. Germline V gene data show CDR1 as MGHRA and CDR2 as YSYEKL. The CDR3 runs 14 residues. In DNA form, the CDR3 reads TGCGCCAGCAGCCACCGCGGGGGGGCTTACGAGCAGTACTTC. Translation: CASSHRGGAYEQYF.

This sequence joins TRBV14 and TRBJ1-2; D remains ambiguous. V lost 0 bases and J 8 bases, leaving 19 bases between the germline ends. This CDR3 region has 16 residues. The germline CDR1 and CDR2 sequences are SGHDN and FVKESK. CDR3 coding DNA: TGTGCCAGCAGCCAAGACGCAGGAATGGGCCCAACGGGCTACACCTTC. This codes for CASSQDAGMGPTGYTF.

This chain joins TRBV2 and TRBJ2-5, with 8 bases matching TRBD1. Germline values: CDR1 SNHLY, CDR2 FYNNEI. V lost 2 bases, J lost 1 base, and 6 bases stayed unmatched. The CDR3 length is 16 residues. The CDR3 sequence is CASSEPTGAVQETQYF. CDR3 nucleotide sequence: TGTGCCAGCAGTGAACCGACAGGGGCTGTCCAAGAGACCCAGTACTTC.

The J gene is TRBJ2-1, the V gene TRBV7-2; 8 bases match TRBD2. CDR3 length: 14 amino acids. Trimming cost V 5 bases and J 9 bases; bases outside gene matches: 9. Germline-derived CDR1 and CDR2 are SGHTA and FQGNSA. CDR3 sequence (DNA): TGTGCCAGCAGCCACAACCCGGGGGGGCCTGAGCAGTTCTTC. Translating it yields CASSHNPGGPEQFF. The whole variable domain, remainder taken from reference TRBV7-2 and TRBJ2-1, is GAGVSQSPSNKVTEKGKDVELRCDPISGHTALYWYRQSLGQGLEFLIYFQGNSAPDKSGLPSDRFSAERTGGSVSTLTIQRTQQEDSAVYLCASSHNPGGPEQFFGPGTRLTVL.

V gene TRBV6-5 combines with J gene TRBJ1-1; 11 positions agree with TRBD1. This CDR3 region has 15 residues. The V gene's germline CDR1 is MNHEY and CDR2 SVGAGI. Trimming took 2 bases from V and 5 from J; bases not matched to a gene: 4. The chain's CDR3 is CASSYQGQGGTEAFF. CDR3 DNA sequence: TGTGCCAGCAGTTACCAGGGACAGGGGGGGACTGAAGCTTTCTTT.

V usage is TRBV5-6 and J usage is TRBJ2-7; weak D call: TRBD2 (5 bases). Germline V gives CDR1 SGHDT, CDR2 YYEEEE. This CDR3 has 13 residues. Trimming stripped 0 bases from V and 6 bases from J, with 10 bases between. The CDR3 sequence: CASSLEPGVEQYF. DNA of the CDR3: TGTGCCAGCAGCTTGGAACCCGGGGTCGAGCAGTACTTC. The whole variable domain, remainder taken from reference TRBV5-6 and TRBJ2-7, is DAGVTQSPTHLIKTRGQQVTLRCSPKSGHDTVSWYQQALGQGPQFIFQYYEEEERQRGNFPDRFSGHQFPNYSSELNVNALLLGDSALYLCASSLEPGVEQYFGPGTRLTVT.

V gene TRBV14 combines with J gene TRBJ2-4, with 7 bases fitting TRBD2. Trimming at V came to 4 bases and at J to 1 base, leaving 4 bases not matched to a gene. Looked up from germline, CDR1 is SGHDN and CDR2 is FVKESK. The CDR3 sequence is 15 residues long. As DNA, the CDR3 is TGTGCCAGCAGCCCGGGGGGATGGGCCAAAAACATTCAGTACTTC. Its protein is CASSPGGWAKNIQYF.

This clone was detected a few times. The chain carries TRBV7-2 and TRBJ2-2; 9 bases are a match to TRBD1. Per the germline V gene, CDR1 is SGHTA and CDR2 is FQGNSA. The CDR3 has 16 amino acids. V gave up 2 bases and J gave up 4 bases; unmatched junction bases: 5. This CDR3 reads CASSLNRGLSTGELFF. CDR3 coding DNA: TGTGCCAGCAGCTTAAACAGGGGGCTAAGCACCGGGGAGCTGTTTTTT.

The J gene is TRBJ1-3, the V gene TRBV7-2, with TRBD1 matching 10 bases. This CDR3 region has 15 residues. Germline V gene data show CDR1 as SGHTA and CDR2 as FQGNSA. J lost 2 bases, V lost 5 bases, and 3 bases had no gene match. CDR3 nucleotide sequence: TGTGCCAGCAGCCTCGGACAGGGGGCTGGAAACACCATATATTTT. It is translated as CASSLGQGAGNTIYF.

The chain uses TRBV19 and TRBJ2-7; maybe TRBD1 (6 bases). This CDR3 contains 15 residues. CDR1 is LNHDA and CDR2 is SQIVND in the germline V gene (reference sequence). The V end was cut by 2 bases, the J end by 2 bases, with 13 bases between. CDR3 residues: CASSIQGPHPYEQYF. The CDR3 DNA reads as TGTGCCAGTAGTATACAGGGGCCCCACCCCTACGAGCAGTACTTC.

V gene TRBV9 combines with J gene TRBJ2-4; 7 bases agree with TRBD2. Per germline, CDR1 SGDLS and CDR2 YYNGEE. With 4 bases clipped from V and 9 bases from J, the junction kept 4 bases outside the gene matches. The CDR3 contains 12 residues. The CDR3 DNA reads TGTGCCAGCAGCCAGGGCGGGGGCATTCAGTACTTC. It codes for CASSQGGGIQYF.

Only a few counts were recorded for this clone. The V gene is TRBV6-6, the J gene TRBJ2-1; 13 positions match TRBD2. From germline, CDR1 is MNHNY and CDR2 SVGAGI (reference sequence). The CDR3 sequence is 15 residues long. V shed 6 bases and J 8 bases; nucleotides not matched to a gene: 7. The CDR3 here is CASSRTSGGLDEQFF. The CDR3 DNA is TGTGCCAGCAGCCGGACTAGCGGGGGTTTGGATGAGCAGTTCTTC.

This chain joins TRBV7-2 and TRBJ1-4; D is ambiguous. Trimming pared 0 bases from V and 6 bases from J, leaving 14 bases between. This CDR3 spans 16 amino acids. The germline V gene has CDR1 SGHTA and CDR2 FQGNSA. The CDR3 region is CASSLASRLRDEKLFF. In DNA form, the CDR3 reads TGTGCCAGCAGCTTAGCGTCGAGACTAAGGGATGAAAAACTGTTTTTT.

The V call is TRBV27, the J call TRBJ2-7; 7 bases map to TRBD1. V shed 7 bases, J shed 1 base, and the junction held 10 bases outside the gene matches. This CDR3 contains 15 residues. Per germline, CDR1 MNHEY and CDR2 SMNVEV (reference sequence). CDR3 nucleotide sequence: TGTGCCAGCAAAATTACGGGGACAGCTTCCTACGAGCAGTACTTC. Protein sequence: CASKITGTASYEQYF.

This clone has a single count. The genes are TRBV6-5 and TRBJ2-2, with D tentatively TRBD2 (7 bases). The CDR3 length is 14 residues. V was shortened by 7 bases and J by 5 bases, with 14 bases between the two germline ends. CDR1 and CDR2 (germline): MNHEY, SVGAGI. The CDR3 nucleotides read TGTGCCAGCACCTATCGGGGGGCAACCGGGGAGCTGTTTTTT. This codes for CASTYRGATGELFF.

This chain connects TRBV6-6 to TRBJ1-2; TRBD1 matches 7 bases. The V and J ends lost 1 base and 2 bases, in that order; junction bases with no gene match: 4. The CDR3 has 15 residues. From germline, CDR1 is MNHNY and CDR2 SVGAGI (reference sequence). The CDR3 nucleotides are TGTGCCAGCAGTTACTTACAGGGGATCAACTATGGCTACACCTTC. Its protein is CASSYLQGINYGYTF.

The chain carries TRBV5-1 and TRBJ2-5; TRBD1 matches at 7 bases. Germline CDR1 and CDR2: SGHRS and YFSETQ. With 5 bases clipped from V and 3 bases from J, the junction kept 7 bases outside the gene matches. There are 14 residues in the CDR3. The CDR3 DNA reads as TGCGCCAGCAGTGAACAGGGGATGGAAGAGACCCAGTACTTC. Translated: CASSEQGMEETQYF.

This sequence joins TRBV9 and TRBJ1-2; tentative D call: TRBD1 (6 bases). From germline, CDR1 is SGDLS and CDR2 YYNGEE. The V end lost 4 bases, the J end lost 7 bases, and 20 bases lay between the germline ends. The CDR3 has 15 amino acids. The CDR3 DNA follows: TGTGCCAGCAGCCCATTGGACAGTTTTCCGAGTGGCTACACCTTC. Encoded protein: CASSPLDSFPSGYTF.